The subject of this entry is one T cell receptor (beta chain). The data originate from a study of blood T cell repertoires in COVID-19. Study processing details: How many nucleated cells were present was estimated from reference gene primer amplification. Some clones are missing from TCRdb's copy, which holds only in-frame ones; the method was immunoSEQ multiplex PCR. That table is the source of V, J and clone size, and D and trimming were worked out from the DNA. Of some 450,000 clones listed, roughly 89% were seen once; the top ten hold roughly 0.87%. This TCR was recovered from a man aged 18-30 years with COVID-19, enrolled during active disease. The specimen sequenced was peripheral blood.

CDR3 nucleotides: TGTGCCAGCAGCTTAGCGCCAGGGGGGTATGGAAACACCATATATTTT. The encoded protein is CASSLAPGGYGNTIYF. The genes are TRBV7-6 and TRBJ1-3, with 7 bases matching TRBD1. This CDR3 contains 16 residues. J lost 3 bases, V lost 0 bases, and 5 bases had no gene match. Germline assignment: CDR1 SGHVS and CDR2 FNYEAQ.